This entry is about one T cell receptor beta chain. Its matching antigen is unknown. Unique molecular identifier tags were affixed to discrete cDNA molecules. In TCRdb, the 5' RACE reads were re-called with MiXCR into one record per CDR3 protein. This sample yields tens of thousands of distinct CDR3 sequences, of which over 5% are seen a single time; 6.5% to 9% belongs to the top ten. The sample belongs to a study of early T cells in non-severe SARS-CoV-2 infection. For the study at large: Chains were unpaired, as sequencing was done on bulk RNA from unsorted whole blood. General study findings and limits: Anti-spike CD8 responses were favored by VDJdb matching, which missed private and CD4 specificities.

The germline V gene has CDR1 MDHEN and CDR2 SYDVKM. The CDR3 sequence is 12 residues long. V gave up 8 bases and J gave up 4 bases, with 11 bases separating them. The receptor was derived from an adult who was a healthcare worker with PCR-confirmed SARS-CoV-2 infection or an uninfected control (not recorded which). The chain recombines TRBV28 with TRBJ1-1; D unclear. Sequenced input: whole blood. In DNA form, the CDR3 reads TGTGCCAGCGCTTTTCGTCTCACTGAAGCTTTCTTT. Protein product: CASAFRLTEAFF.